The 18 T cell receptor beta chains listed next were all sequenced from one sample in a study of blood T cell repertoires in COVID-19. Clones were sequenced by immunoSEQ multiplex PCR, and TCRdb holds only the in-frame ones, with some missing. The data show 100,000 to 150,000 clones, with about 83% seen just once and approximately 5.8% held by the top ten. The sequenced sample consisted of peripheral blood. The receptors originated from a man at least 80 years old with active or convalescent COVID-19.

J is TRBJ2-1 and V is TRBV10-3; 7 nucleotides match TRBD2. Germline V CDR1 and CDR2: ENHRY, SYGVKD. The V segment lost 3 bases and the J segment 0 bases; nucleotides outside the gene matches: 2. The CDR3 has 15 residues. The chain's CDR3 is CAISERGDSYNEQFF. The CDR3 DNA sequence: TGTGCCATCAGTGAACGGGGGGACTCCTACAATGAGCAGTTCTTC.

V and J are TRBV6-5 and TRBJ1-5; D is unresolved. Germline V CDR1 and CDR2: MNHEY, SVGAGI. Trimming took off 0 bases at V and 6 bases at J, with 6 bases between the two ends. CDR3 length equals 13 residues. In DNA form, the CDR3 reads TGTGCCAGCAGTTACTCGAGTGGTCAGCCCCAGCATTTT. This encodes CASSYSSGQPQHF.

A few counts support this clone. This chain connects TRBV6-2 or TRBV6-3 to TRBJ2-3; the match to TRBD2 covers 7 bases. This CDR3 is 17 amino acids long. Germline V gives CDR1 MNHEY, CDR2 SVGEGT. V lost 2 bases and J lost 0; bases outside the gene matches: 8. The CDR3 bases are TGTGCCAGCAGTTACAGTCTCCGGGAGGTTAGCACAGATACGCAGTATTTT. As protein: CASSYSLREVSTDTQYF.

V usage is TRBV6-5 and J usage is TRBJ2-3; D is uncertain. The germline gives CDR1 MNHEY, CDR2 SVGAGI. This CDR3 spans 14 amino acids. The germline V and J ends were trimmed by 4 bases and 1 base, with 9 bases remaining between them. The CDR3 is CASSWALGTDTQYF. In DNA form, the CDR3 reads TGTGCCAGCAGTTGGGCCCTTGGCACAGATACGCAGTATTTT.

The chain's CDR3 is CASSLGGANQPQHF. CDR3 DNA sequence: TGCGCCAGCAGCTTGGGGGGAGCCAATCAGCCCCAGCATTTT. The chain joins TRBV5-1 to TRBJ1-5; no clear D gene. Germline V gives CDR1 SGHRS, CDR2 YFSETQ. The CDR3 is 14 residues long. The V and J ends lost 0 bases and 3 bases respectively, with 7 bases between them.

V and J are TRBV18 and TRBJ1-1, with a weak D call TRBD1 (5 bases). This CDR3 is built from 14 residues. Germline V gene lookup returns CDR1 KGHSH and CDR2 LQKENI. V was clipped by 3 bases and J by 0 bases, with 8 bases between them. CDR3 protein: CASSPQTVNTEAFF. Written as DNA, the CDR3 is TGTGCCAGCTCACCTCAGACAGTGAACACTGAAGCTTTCTTT.

The V call is TRBV6-5, the J call TRBJ2-7; D might be TRBD2 (6 bases). The germline V and J ends were trimmed by 5 bases and 2 bases, with 16 bases remaining between them. The length of the CDR3 is 15 residues. Looked up from germline, CDR1 is MNHEY and CDR2 is SVGAGI. The CDR3 is CASSTPPGETYEQYF. For the CDR3, the DNA is TGTGCCAGCAGTACGCCTCCGGGGGAGACCTACGAGCAGTACTTC.

The rearrangement uses TRBV11-2 and TRBJ2-7; 8 bases line up with TRBD1. Trimming took 4 bases from V and 2 from J; bases not matched to a gene: 10. Per germline, CDR1 SGHAT and CDR2 FQNNGV. CDR3 length: 16 amino acids. This CDR3 reads CASSWEWDRSTYEQYF. DNA of the CDR3: TGTGCCAGCAGCTGGGAGTGGGACAGGTCCACCTACGAGCAGTACTTC.

In nucleotides, the CDR3 is TGTGCCAGCAGCCAAGATGTTGGGCAAGACAATGAGCAGTTCTTC. Encoded protein: CASSQDVGQDNEQFF. V gene TRBV3-1 (or the pseudogene TRBV3-2) combines with J gene TRBJ2-1; no definite D call. Germline V lookup: CDR1 LGHDT, CDR2 YNNKEL (reference sequence). V lost 0 bases and J 5 bases, leaving 11 bases between the germline ends. The CDR3 runs to 15 residues.

The rearrangement joins TRBV7-2 to TRBJ2-3; tentatively, D is TRBD1 (6 bases). The CDR3 is 14 residues long. Between the trimmed V and J ends, which lost 4 bases and 2 bases, there was a span of 10 bases. Germline V CDR1 and CDR2: SGHTA, FQGNSA. CDR3 sequence reads: CASSSGQNTDTQYF. The CDR3, as DNA: TGTGCCAGCAGCTCCGGACAGAACACAGATACGCAGTATTTT.

This clone is a singleton in its sample. The rearrangement joins TRBV7-8 to TRBJ2-3; 12 bases align to TRBD2. With V trimmed by 4 bases and J by 8 bases, 7 bases remained unmatched. The CDR3 length is 15 residues. Germline CDR1 SGHVS, CDR2 FQNEAQ. The CDR3 nucleotides read TGTGCCAGCAGCTCCTCTAGCGGGGGGGCCGGTACGCAGTATTTT. The encoded protein is CASSSSSGGAGTQYF.

The chain has TRBV7-2 and TRBJ1-6; 9 nucleotides agree with TRBD1. This CDR3 spans 15 amino acids. Per germline, CDR1 SGHTA and CDR2 FQGNSA. After removal of 6 bases from V and 10 bases from J, the junction contained 10 bases not matched to a gene. The CDR3 DNA reads TGTGCCAGCAGGAAGGGACAGGGTATAGGGTCACCCCTCCACTTT. It is translated as CASRKGQGIGSPLHF.

In regard to this clone: The sample contains more than one DNA sequence encoding this CDR3. The chain links TRBV19 to TRBJ1-5; D is possibly TRBD1 (6 bases). The CDR3 is 13 amino acids. Germline V CDR1 and CDR2: LNHDA, SQIVND (reference sequence). Deletions cut 5 bases from V and 5 bases from J, with 10 bases between. CDR3: CASSPDRDQPQHF. The CDR3 DNA sequence: TGTGCCAGTAGTCCGGACAGAGATCAGCCCCAGCATTTT.

The rearrangement joins TRBV6-6 to TRBJ1-6; no firm D call. The length of the CDR3 is 13 residues. Trimming took 6 bases from V and 0 from J, leaving 3 bases between them. Germline V gene sequence: CDR1 MNHNY, CDR2 SVGAGI (reference sequence). CDR3 amino acids: CASSSSYNSPLHF. The CDR3 DNA sequence: TGTGCCAGCAGCAGCTCCTATAATTCACCCCTCCACTTT.

The sample holds a few counts of this clone. The CDR3 nucleotides read TGTGCCAGCAGCCGTAGACAGGGGTGGGGCCACACTGAAGCTTTCTTT. Translation gives CASSRRQGWGHTEAFF. This chain connects TRBV3-1 (or the pseudogene TRBV3-2) to TRBJ1-1, with 8 bases aligning to TRBD1. Germline loops: CDR1 LGHDT, CDR2 YNNKEL (reference sequence). The CDR3 has 16 residues. V lost 4 bases and J lost 3; bases outside the gene matches: 10.

The rearrangement links TRBV7-2 to TRBJ2-5; the D gene is possibly TRBD2 (5 bases). Germline V CDR1 and CDR2: SGHTA, FQGNSA. This CDR3 is 13 amino acids long. The V end was cut by 5 bases, the J end by 3 bases, with 10 bases between. CDR3 residues: CASSGLVKETQYF. The DNA of the CDR3 is TGTGCCAGCAGCGGACTCGTCAAAGAGACCCAGTACTTC.

In this sample, this clone turned up once. The chain joins TRBV3-1 (or the pseudogene TRBV3-2) to TRBJ2-7; D is perhaps TRBD1 (5 bases). Germline CDR1 LGHDT, CDR2 YNNKEL (reference sequence). Between the trimmed V and J ends, which lost 0 bases and 4 bases, there was a span of 10 bases. This CDR3 contains 14 residues. The CDR3 nucleotides read TGTGCCAGCAGCCAAGATCTGCAGGGTTACGAGCAGTACTTC. It translates to CASSQDLQGYEQYF.

This chain links TRBV29-1 with TRBJ2-2, with 9 nucleotides matching TRBD1. V lost 6 bases, J lost 8 bases, and 16 bases stayed unmatched. The CDR3 extends over 16 amino acids. Germline CDR1 reads SQVTM; CDR2 reads ANQGSEA. CDR3 region: CSVQRGQGTLGGELFF. CDR3 sequence (DNA): TGCAGCGTCCAACGCGGACAGGGGACCCTGGGAGGGGAGCTGTTTTTT.